The 5 T cell receptor beta chains reported below all come from one sample, sequenced in a study of control samples from healthy donors and cancer patients. Libraries were prepared by immunoSEQ multiplex PCR; TCRdb keeps only in-frame clonotypes and omits some of them. The sample consists of some 140,000 clones, more than 90% of them appearing once. The sample comprised blood. The receptors stem from a young man in good health.

The chain couples TRBV27 to TRBJ2-5; 9 bases match TRBD2. The CDR3 sequence is 17 residues long. CDR1 is MNHEY and CDR2 is SMNVEV in the germline V gene (reference sequence). J was trimmed by 0 bases and V by 2 bases; bases with no gene match: 7. CDR3 DNA sequence: TGTGCCAGCAGTTTAGGGTGGAGCGGGAGGAACCAAGAGACCCAGTACTTC. It is translated as CASSLGWSGRNQETQYF.

This chain links TRBV7-8 with TRBJ1-3; D call uncertain. CDR1 and CDR2 (germline): SGHVS, FQNEAQ. V gave up 1 base and J gave up 6 bases, with 7 bases separating them. The CDR3 consists of 13 residues. The CDR3 loop reads CASSLDRVNTIYF. The DNA for the CDR3 is TGTGCCAGCAGCTTAGACCGTGTAAACACCATATATTTT.

This clone has only one observation. The V gene is TRBV6-6, the J gene TRBJ2-5, with a tentative D call TRBD2 (6 bases). Germline assignment: CDR1 MNHNY and CDR2 SVGAGI (reference sequence). This CDR3 has 15 residues. The germline V and J ends were trimmed by 8 bases and 3 bases, with 19 bases remaining between them. The CDR3 loop reads CASHITPGVKETQYF. DNA for the CDR3: TGTGCCAGCCACATTACCCCGGGAGTAAAAGAGACCCAGTACTTC.

The chain is built from TRBV4-1 and TRBJ2-1; 9 positions match TRBD2. The CDR3 spans 16 residues. Germline loops: CDR1 MGHRA, CDR2 YSYEKL. The trim removed 4 bases at V and 5 bases at J, leaving 9 bases unmatched. CDR3 coding DNA: TGCGCCAGCAGCCCGAAGGGTCGGACTAGCGACAATGAGCAGTTCTTC. Protein: CASSPKGRTSDNEQFF.

This clone has a single count. This rearrangement joins TRBV5-4 to TRBJ2-7; the D is unclear. Germline V lookup: CDR1 SGHNT, CDR2 YYREEE (reference sequence). Trimming removed 4 bases from V and 5 bases from J, with 19 bases in between. The CDR3 contains 15 residues. The CDR3: CASSVPGLKPDEQYF. The DNA for the CDR3 is TGTGCCAGCAGCGTACCCGGGTTGAAGCCCGACGAGCAGTACTTC.